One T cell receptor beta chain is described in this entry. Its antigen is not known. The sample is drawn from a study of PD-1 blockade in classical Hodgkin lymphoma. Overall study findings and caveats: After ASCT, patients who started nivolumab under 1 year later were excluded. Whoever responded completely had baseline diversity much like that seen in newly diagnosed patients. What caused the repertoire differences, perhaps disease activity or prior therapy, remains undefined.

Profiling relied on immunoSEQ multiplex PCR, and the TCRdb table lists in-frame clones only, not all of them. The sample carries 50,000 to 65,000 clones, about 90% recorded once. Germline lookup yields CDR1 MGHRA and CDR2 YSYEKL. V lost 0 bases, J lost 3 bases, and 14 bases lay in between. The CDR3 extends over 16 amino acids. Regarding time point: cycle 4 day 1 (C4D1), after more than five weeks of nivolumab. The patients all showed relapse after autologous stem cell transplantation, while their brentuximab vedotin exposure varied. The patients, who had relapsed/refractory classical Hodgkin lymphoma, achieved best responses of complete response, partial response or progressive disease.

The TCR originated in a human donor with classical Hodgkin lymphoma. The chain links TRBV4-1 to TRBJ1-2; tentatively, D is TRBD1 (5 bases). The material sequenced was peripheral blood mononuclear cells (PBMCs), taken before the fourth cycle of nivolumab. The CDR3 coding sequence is TGCGCCAGCAGCCAAGAAGCCCCAGGGTCTCACTATGGCTACACCTTC. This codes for CASSQEAPGSHYGYTF.